This TCR beta chain stems from a study of T cell repertoires and Cas9 in healthy adults. Study context: Multi-effector potency, cytotoxicity and lineage were assessed in SpCas9-reactive CD4 and CD8 T cells. Study outcomes and limitations: The healthy humans studied reportedly all carried a preexisting SpCas9-directed effector T cell response.

Sequencing used immunoSEQ multiplex PCR; TCRdb keeps in-frame clones, though not all of them. This table has 1,500 to 1,700 clones, around 93% appearing once. The source material was SpCas9-reactive CD4+ effector T cells (CD137+, CD154-, CD25-, CD127+) from PBMCs; culture status not recorded. The source is a human donor in good health.

DNA for the CDR3: TGTGCCAGCAGTTTAATCGGGCGGGTCGGGGAGCTGTTTTTT. Protein product: CASSLIGRVGELFF. The chain uses TRBV27 and TRBJ2-2, with a weak D call TRBD2 (5 bases). In germline, CDR1 is MNHEY, CDR2 SMNVEV (reference sequence). Deletions cut 2 bases from V and 7 bases from J, with 11 bases between. The CDR3 spans 14 residues.